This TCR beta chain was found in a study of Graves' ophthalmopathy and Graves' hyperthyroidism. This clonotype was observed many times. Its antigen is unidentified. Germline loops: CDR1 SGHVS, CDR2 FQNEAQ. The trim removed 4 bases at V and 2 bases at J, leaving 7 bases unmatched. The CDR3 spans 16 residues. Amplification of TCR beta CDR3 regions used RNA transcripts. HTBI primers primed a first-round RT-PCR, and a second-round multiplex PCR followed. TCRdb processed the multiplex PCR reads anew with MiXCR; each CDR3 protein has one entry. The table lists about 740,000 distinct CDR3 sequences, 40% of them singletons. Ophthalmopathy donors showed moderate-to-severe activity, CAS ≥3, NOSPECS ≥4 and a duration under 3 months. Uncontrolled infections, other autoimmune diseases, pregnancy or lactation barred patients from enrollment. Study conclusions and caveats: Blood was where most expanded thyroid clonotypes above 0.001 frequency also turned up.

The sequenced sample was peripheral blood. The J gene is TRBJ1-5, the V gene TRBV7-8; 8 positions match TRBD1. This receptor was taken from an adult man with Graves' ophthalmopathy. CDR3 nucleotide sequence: TGTGCCAGCAGCTCGACAGGGGCCCAAGGCAATCAGCCCCAGCATTTT. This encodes CASSSTGAQGNQPQHF.